Listed below are T cell receptor beta chains from one sample, sequenced in a study of blood T cell repertoires in COVID-19. Only in-frame clones appear in the TCRdb table, and some are missing; sequencing was by immunoSEQ multiplex PCR. The profile shows 100,000 to 150,000 clones, just over 70% of them singletons. Sequenced input: peripheral blood. The source is a human donor with acute or convalescent COVID-19. The donor label of this sample is uncertain. Both conserved end residues are part of each CDR3. A D gene is named only where the DNA matches it firmly. Only some rows state a clone size, as once, few, many or a class for expanded clones.

D	V	J	size	DNA	CDR3
-	TRBV15	TRBJ1-2	-	TGTGCCACCAGCAGAGGCTTTGGTCGAGAAATAGCTAACTATGGCTACACCTTC	CATSRGFGREIANYGYTF
-	TRBV10-1	TRBJ2-2	once	TGCGCCAGCAGTGAGAGGACCCCAGGGATCGCCGGGGAGCTGTTTTTT	CASSERTPGIAGELFF
-	TRBV3-1/TRBV3-2	TRBJ2-5	-	TGTGCCAGCAGCCAATCCCCCCTATCCGCCCAGTACTTC	CASSQSPLSAQYF
-	TRBV10-1	TRBJ1-2	-	TGCGCCAGCAGTGCCAAGGGGGACTATGGCTACACCTTC	CASSAKGDYGYTF
TRBD1	TRBV6-5	TRBJ1-6	few	TGTGCCAGCAGTTACGGACAGGGAAGGTCACCCCTCCACTTT	CASSYGQGRSPLHF
-	TRBV5-4	TRBJ2-5	-	TGTGCCAGCAGCGCCTTGGGACTGTTCCAAGAGACCCAGTACTTC	CASSALGLFQETQYF
TRBD1	TRBV3-1/TRBV3-2	TRBJ2-2	-	TGTGCCAGCAGCGCGGGACAGGGATTATTGGAGAACACCGGGGAGCTGTTTTTT	CASSAGQGLLENTGELFF
-	TRBV11-2	TRBJ1-3	once	TGTGCCAGCAGCCCGCAGTCCTCTGGAAACACCATATATTTT	CASSPQSSGNTIYF
TRBD1	TRBV4-2	TRBJ1-5	-	TGTGCCAGCAGCCCACAGGGGGCTAAGTATCAGCCCCAGCATTTT	CASSPQGAKYQPQHF
-	TRBV18	TRBJ1-6	-	TGTGCCAGCTCACCGGGACAAAGGGATAATTCACCCCTCCACTTT	CASSPGQRDNSPLHF
TRBD1	TRBV5-4	TRBJ2-3	-	TGTGCCAGCAGCTTTGGACAGGGTGCAGATACGCAGTATTTT	CASSFGQGADTQYF
-	TRBV5-1	TRBJ1-4	-	TGCGCCAGCAGCTTGGCCTCAGGGTCCACCACTAATGAAAAACTGTTTTTT	CASSLASGSTTNEKLFF
TRBD2	TRBV9	TRBJ2-3	-	TGTGCCAGCAGCCTCGGACAGCGGGGGCGCACAGATACGCAGTATTTT	CASSLGQRGRTDTQYF
TRBD1	TRBV27	TRBJ2-5	-	TGTGCCAGCAGTTTTAAGGGGGCAGAGACCCAGTACTTC	CASSFKGAETQYF
TRBD1	TRBV6-5	TRBJ2-1	-	TGTGCCAGCAGTTACATGGGACAGGGGGCCAATGAGCAGTTCTTC	CASSYMGQGANEQFF
TRBD1	TRBV5-4	TRBJ2-3	-	TGTGCCAGCAGCTCGACAGGGCTGACAGATACGCAGTATTTT	CASSSTGLTDTQYF
-	TRBV30	TRBJ2-5	-	TGTGCCTGGGGAAGAGGTGTGACCCAGTACTTC	CAWGRGVTQYF
TRBD1	TRBV28	TRBJ1-6	-	TGTGCCAGCAGTCCCTCCGGGACAGGGAATTCACCCCTCCACTTT	CASSPSGTGNSPLHF
TRBD1	TRBV2	TRBJ2-3	many	TGTGCCAGCAGCGGGGACAGGGGTTGGGGCACAGATACGCAGTATTTT	CASSGDRGWGTDTQYF
TRBD1	TRBV2	TRBJ2-3	-	TGTGCCAGCAGACGGACAGGGACCGTTAGCACAGATACGCAGTATTTT	CASRRTGTVSTDTQYF
-	TRBV2	TRBJ2-5	few	TGTGCCAGCAGTGGCGTCGCACAAGAGACCCAGTACTTC	CASSGVAQETQYF
-	TRBV18	TRBJ2-5	-	TGTGCCAGCTCGATCCGCGGTCGGGGGGAGACCCAGTACTTC	CASSIRGRGETQYF
-	TRBV6-5	TRBJ2-2	-	TGTGCCAGCAGCTACCTCAGGGGCTTTGCCGGGGAGCTGTTTTTT	CASSYLRGFAGELFF
-	TRBV12-3/TRBV12-4	TRBJ2-6	-	TGTGCCAGCACCCCCGGTGGGGCCAACGTCCTGACTTTC	CASTPGGANVLTF
-	TRBV6-5	TRBJ1-4	-	TGTGCCAGCCAATGGACAAGAAATAATGAAAAACTGTTTTTT	CASQWTRNNEKLFF
-	TRBV21-1	TRBJ2-6	-	TGTGCCAGCAGCAAAGGCAAAACAGGGGGCTGGATGAACTCTGGGGCCAACGTCCTGACTTTC	CASSKGKTGGWMNSGANVLTF
-	TRBV30	TRBJ1-2	-	TGTGCCTGGAGTGGGGCCAGGCGACCCTATGGCTACACCTTC	CAWSGARRPYGYTF
TRBD2	TRBV3-1/TRBV3-2	TRBJ2-1	-	TGTGCCAGCAGCCAAGTGACTAGCGGGGACAATGAGCAGTTCTTC	CASSQVTSGDNEQFF
TRBD1	TRBV6-6	TRBJ2-7	-	TGTGCCAGCAGGACTCAGACAGGGGGCTTCTACGAGCAGTACTTC	CASRTQTGGFYEQYF